This TCR beta chain stems from a study of cytomegalovirus exposure and HLA in healthy donors. Study-wide points: Altogether, 160 or so TCR beta chains were recorded as cytomegalovirus-associated. Despite most TCR sequences being rare, some public TCRs occurred in many donors.

About this clone: The antigen is unknown.

Vbeta (60) and Jbeta (13) primers were used in the PCR. Generated by immunoSEQ multiplex PCR, the TCRdb table keeps only in-frame clones and is missing some. Of under 150,000 clones in the sample, roughly 69% were seen once. The clonotype was recovered from a human donor in good health. Sequenced input: PBMCs.

The CDR3 sequence is CASSDNRGSEAFF. Written as DNA, the CDR3 is TGTGCCAGCAGCGATAACAGGGGGTCTGAAGCTTTCTTT. The rearrangement joins TRBV9 to TRBJ1-1; 8 nucleotides line up with TRBD1. This CDR3 has 13 residues. V shed 3 bases and J 6 bases; nucleotides not matched to a gene: 4. The germline gives CDR1 SGDLS, CDR2 YYNGEE. Complete variable domain (other parts from reference TRBV9 and TRBJ1-1): DSGVTQTPKHLITATGQRVTLRCSPRSGDLSVYWYQQSLDQGLQFLIQYYNGEERAKGNILERFSAQQFPDLHSELNLSSLELGDSALYFCASSDNRGSEAFFGQGTRLTVV.